The table lists the clone carrying this TCR beta chain with a few counts. Antigen unknown. Germline V lookup: CDR1 SGHTA, CDR2 FQGNSA. The CDR3 consists of 18 residues. The J segment lost 0 bases and the V segment lost 2 bases, leaving 7 bases of the junction unmatched. This entry is derived from a study of vaccination and CD4 T cells after COVID-19. Study overall: Six males and four females, two Hispanic, made up the convalescents.

Study results and caveats: The appearance of a median roughly 83% of reactive clones in convalescent patients occurred only post-vaccination.

Treatment specified: 10-day PBMC culture with coronavirus spike peptide pools or control peptides (ViraFEST assay). IL-2 at about 9.1 IU/ml and peptide pools at approximately 10 ug/ml were added to PBMCs cultured at roughly 2 million per well. Sequenced with the Oncomine TCR Beta short-read assay was DNA taken from cultured CD4+ T cells. Genomic DNA was taken out of cultured CD4+ T cells by extraction. TCRdb called the PCR reads again in MiXCR, with one record for every CDR3 protein. The data contain just over 15,000 distinct CDR3 sequences, roughly 74% of them seen just once; the ten biggest clones take up roughly 18%.

The sequenced sample was CD4+ T cells from blood, cultured in vitro. The rearrangement links TRBV7-2 to TRBJ1-5, with 10 bases that match TRBD1. This clonotype originated in a human donor who had recovered from COVID-19. In DNA, the CDR3 is TGTGCCAGCAGCTTACAAGGGACAGGGGTTTATAGCAATCAGCCCCAGCATTTT. Its protein product is CASSLQGTGVYSNQPQHF.